Given below is one T cell receptor (beta chain) in context. This entry belongs to a study of blood T cell repertoires in COVID-19. Study summary: T cells, B-cell-depleted T cells, or PBMCs supplied cDNA or gDNA.

In germline, CDR1 is SGHRS, CDR2 YFSETQ. V lost 0 bases and J 4 bases, leaving 7 bases between the germline ends. This CDR3 has 14 residues. In the source study's methods: For nucleated cells, counts were estimated from reference gene primer amplification. The assay was immunoSEQ multiplex PCR, and TCRdb's table has in-frame clones only and misses some. The V and J calls and clone size come from that table; D and trimming were worked out from the DNA. The data show 90,000 to 150,000 clones, with less than 80% seen just once and roughly 2.7% held by the top ten. The TCR comes from a man between 45 and 60 years old with acute or convalescent COVID-19. Sequencing was done on a sample of peripheral blood. The rearrangement uses TRBV5-1 and TRBJ2-2; D is possibly TRBD1 (6 bases). The CDR3 spells CASSLEDSTGELFF. The CDR3 bases are TGCGCCAGCAGCTTGGAGGACAGCACCGGGGAGCTGTTTTTT.